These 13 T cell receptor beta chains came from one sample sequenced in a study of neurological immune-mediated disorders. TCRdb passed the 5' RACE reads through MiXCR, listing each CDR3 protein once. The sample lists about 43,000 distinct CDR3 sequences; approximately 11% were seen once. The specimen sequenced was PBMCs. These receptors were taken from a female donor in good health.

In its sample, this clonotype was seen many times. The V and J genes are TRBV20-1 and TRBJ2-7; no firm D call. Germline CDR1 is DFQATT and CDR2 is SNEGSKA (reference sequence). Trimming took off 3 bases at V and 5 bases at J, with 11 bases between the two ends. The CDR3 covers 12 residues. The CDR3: CSASSHHNEQYF. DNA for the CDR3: TGCAGTGCTAGTTCCCATCACAACGAGCAGTACTTC.

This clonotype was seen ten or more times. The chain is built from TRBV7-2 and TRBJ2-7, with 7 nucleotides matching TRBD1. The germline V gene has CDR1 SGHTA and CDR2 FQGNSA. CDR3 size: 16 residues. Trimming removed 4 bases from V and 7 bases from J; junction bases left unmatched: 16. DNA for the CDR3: TGTGCCAGCAGCTCGCTTTATGGACAGATCAGGGGGGAGCAGTACTTC. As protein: CASSSLYGQIRGEQYF.

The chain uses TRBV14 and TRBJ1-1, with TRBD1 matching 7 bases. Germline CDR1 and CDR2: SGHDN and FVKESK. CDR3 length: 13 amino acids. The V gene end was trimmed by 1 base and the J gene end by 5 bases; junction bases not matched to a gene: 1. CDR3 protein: CASSQARGTEAFF. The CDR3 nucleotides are TGTGCCAGCAGCCAAGCCAGGGGGACTGAAGCTTTCTTT.

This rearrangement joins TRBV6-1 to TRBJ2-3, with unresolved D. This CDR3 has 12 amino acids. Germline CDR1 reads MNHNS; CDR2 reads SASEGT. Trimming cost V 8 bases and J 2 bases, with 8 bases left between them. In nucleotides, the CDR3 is TGTGCCAGCGAACAGACCACAGATACGCAGTATTTT. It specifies CASEQTTDTQYF.

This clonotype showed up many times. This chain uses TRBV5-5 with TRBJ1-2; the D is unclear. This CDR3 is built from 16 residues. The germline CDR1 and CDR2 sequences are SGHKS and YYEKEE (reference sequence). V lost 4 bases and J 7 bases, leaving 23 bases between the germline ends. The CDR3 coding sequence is TGTGCCAGCAGCCCCTGGACCCTCCCGGGGTCCCTTGGCTACACCTTC. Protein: CASSPWTLPGSLGYTF.

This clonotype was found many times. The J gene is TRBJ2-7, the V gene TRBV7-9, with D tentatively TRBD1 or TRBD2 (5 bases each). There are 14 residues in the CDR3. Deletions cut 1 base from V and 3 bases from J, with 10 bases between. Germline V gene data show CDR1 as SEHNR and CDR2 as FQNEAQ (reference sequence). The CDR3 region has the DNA TGTGCCAGCAGCTTAGGGTCTGGGGGCTACGAGCAGTACTTC. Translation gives CASSLGSGGYEQYF.

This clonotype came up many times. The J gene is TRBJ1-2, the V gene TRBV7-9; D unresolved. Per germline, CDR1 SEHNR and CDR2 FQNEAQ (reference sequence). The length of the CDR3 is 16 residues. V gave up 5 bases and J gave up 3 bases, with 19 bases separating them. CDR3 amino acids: CASSQSLRDLHYGYTF. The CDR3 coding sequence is TGTGCCAGCAGCCAAAGCTTACGGGATTTGCACTATGGCTACACCTTC. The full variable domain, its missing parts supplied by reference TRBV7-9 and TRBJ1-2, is DTGVSQNPRHKITKRGQNVTFRCDPISEHNRLYWYRQTLGQGPEFLTYFQNEAQLEKSRLLSDRFSAERPKGSFSTLEIQRTEQGDSAMYLCASSQSLRDLHYGYTFGSGTRLTVV.

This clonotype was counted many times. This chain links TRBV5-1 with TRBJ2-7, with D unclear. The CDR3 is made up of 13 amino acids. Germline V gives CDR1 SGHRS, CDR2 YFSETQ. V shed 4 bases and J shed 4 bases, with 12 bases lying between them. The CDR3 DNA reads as TGCGCCAGCAGCCTGGAAGGCATATACGAGCAGTACTTC. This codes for CASSLEGIYEQYF.

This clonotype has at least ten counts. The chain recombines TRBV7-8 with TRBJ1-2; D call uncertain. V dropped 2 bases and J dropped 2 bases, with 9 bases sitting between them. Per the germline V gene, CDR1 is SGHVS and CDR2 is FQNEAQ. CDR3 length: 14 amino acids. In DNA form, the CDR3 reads TGTGCCAGCAGCTTACTGGCGGGCAACTATGGCTACACCTTC. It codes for CASSLLAGNYGYTF.

The CDR3 sequence is CAISAGQTYEQYF. The CDR3 DNA reads TGTGCCATCAGTGCGGGACAGACCTACGAGCAGTACTTC. The chain carries TRBV10-3 and TRBJ2-1; 7 nucleotides align to TRBD1. The J call could be wrong; TRBJ2-7 is a better fit for the DNA end. The CDR3 spans 13 residues. The germline CDR1 and CDR2 sequences are ENHRY and SYGVKD.

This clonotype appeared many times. The CDR3: CASSPDTSYEQYF. In DNA form, the CDR3 reads TGTGCCAGCAGCCCAGACACTTCCTACGAGCAGTACTTC. This sequence joins TRBV9 and TRBJ2-7; the D is unclear. Germline values: CDR1 SGDLS, CDR2 YYNGEE. This CDR3 region has 13 residues. The V gene lost 4 bases and the J gene lost 1 base, with 9 bases spanning the gap.

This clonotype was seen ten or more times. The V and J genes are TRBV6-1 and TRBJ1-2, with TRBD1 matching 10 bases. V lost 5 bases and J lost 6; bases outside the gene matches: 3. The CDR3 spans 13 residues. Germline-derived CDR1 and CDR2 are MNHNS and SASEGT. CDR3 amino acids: CASSTGTGDGYTF. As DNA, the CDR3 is TGTGCCAGCAGTACCGGGACAGGGGATGGCTACACCTTC.

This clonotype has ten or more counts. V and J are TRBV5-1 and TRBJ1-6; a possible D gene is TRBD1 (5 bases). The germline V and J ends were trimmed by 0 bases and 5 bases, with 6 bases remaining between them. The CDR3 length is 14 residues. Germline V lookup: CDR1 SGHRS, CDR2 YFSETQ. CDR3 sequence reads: CASSLEGNNSPLHF. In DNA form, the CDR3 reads TGCGCCAGCAGCTTGGAGGGGAATAATTCACCCCTCCACTTT.